Listed here are 12 T cell receptor beta chains from one sample, sequenced in a study of cytomegalovirus exposure and HLA in healthy donors. The PCR employed 60 Vbeta primers together with 13 Jbeta primers. Sequenced by immunoSEQ multiplex PCR; TCRdb stores in-frame clones only, minus some. The repertoire holds about 69,000 clones, with 74% as singletons. Sequenced: PBMCs. The receptor set was obtained from a woman between 55 and 75 years old in good health and CMV-seropositive.

This sequence joins TRBV14 and TRBJ2-1, with D hard to call. The CDR3 spans 12 residues. Trimming took off 2 bases at V and 5 bases at J, with 4 bases between the two ends. Germline V gene sequence: CDR1 SGHDN, CDR2 FVKESK. CDR3 sequence (DNA): TGTGCCAGCAGCCAAACTCACAATGAGCAGTTCTTC. Amino acid sequence: CASSQTHNEQFF.

The chain is built from TRBV6-5 and TRBJ2-5, with 7 bases lining up with TRBD1. The CDR3 has 15 amino acids. Trimming removed 2 bases from V and 3 bases from J; junction bases left unmatched: 6. Germline lookup yields CDR1 MNHEY and CDR2 SVGAGI. CDR3 coding DNA: TGTGCCAGCAGTTACCGCTTGACAGGGAAAGAGACCCAGTACTTC. This translates into CASSYRLTGKETQYF.

This CDR3 is CASSSRDSSYEQYF. For the CDR3, the DNA is TGTGCCAGCAGCTCCCGGGACAGCTCCTACGAGCAGTACTTC. The chain is built from TRBV5-4 and TRBJ2-7; 7 bases are a match to TRBD1. V dropped 3 bases and J dropped 0; count of bases not matched to a gene: 3. This CDR3 contains 14 residues. The germline V gene has CDR1 SGHNT and CDR2 YYREEE (reference sequence).

The chain combines TRBV19 with TRBJ1-5, with 9 positions matching TRBD1. V dropped 7 bases and J dropped 0; count of bases not matched to a gene: 4. Germline lookup yields CDR1 LNHDA and CDR2 SQIVND (reference sequence). The CDR3 sequence is 15 residues long. Here the CDR3 reads CASIEDRGSNQPQHF. The CDR3 nucleotides read TGTGCCAGTATAGAGGACAGGGGTAGCAATCAGCCCCAGCATTTT.

The V call is TRBV29-1, the J call TRBJ1-3; 9 bases match TRBD1. This CDR3 has 16 amino acids. CDR1 is SQVTM and CDR2 is ANQGSEA in the germline V gene. V trimming: 7 bases; J trimming: 0 bases; junction bases outside the gene matches: 10. CDR3 DNA: TGCAGCGGTGCACAGGGGGCTCAAGGCTCTGGAAACACCATATATTTT. This encodes CSGAQGAQGSGNTIYF.

This clone has a single count. The chain uses TRBV5-4 and TRBJ1-6; TRBD1 matches 9 bases. The CDR3 has 15 residues. Germline V gene lookup returns CDR1 SGHNT and CDR2 YYREEE (reference sequence). The junction had 8 bases not matched to a gene; V was cut back by 4 bases and J by 9 bases. The CDR3 DNA reads TGTGCCAGCAGCCCCGGGACAGGGCAGGGTTCACCCCTCCACTTT. Protein sequence: CASSPGTGQGSPLHF.

This clone is medium-sized. The chain recombines TRBV5-1 with TRBJ1-2; D might be TRBD1 (6 bases). Trimming stripped 0 bases from V and 6 bases from J, with 12 bases between. The CDR3 runs 14 residues. Germline V gives CDR1 SGHRS, CDR2 YFSETQ. The CDR3 coding sequence is TGCGCCAGCAGCTTGGACGCAGGGGTGGATGGCTACACCTTC. Protein product: CASSLDAGVDGYTF.

This rearrangement joins TRBV30 to TRBJ1-4, with 8 nucleotides matching TRBD1. CDR3 length: 14 residues. Germline V CDR1 and CDR2: GTSNPN, SVGIG (reference sequence). The V segment lost 4 bases and the J segment 5 bases; nucleotides outside the gene matches: 6. This CDR3 is CAWTGGAINEKLFF. The CDR3 nucleotides are TGTGCCTGGACAGGGGGCGCGATAAATGAAAAACTGTTTTTT.

This clone has just a few counts. The J gene is TRBJ1-5, the V gene TRBV18; 9 bases are a match to TRBD1. CDR1 KGHSH and CDR2 LQKENI come from the germline V gene. V lost 6 bases, J lost 3 bases, and 6 bases stayed unmatched. This CDR3 contains 15 residues. The CDR3 reads CASSFGTGNNQPQHF. DNA for the CDR3: TGTGCCAGCTCCTTCGGGACAGGGAACAATCAGCCCCAGCATTTT.

In DNA form, the CDR3 reads TGTGCCAGCAGTTACTCAACAGGGGCCCCTACCTACGAGCAGTACTTC. This translates into CASSYSTGAPTYEQYF. The chain is built from TRBV6-5 and TRBJ2-7, with 7 bases aligning to TRBD1. With V trimmed by 0 bases and J by 2 bases, 7 bases remained unmatched. CDR3 size: 16 residues. Germline values: CDR1 MNHEY, CDR2 SVGAGI.

V usage is TRBV5-1 and J usage is TRBJ1-1; D is ambiguous. This CDR3 spans 15 amino acids. The V gene's germline CDR1 is SGHRS and CDR2 YFSETQ. With 0 bases removed from V and 1 base from J, the gap between germline ends came to 10 bases. The CDR3 bases are TGCGCCAGCAGCTTGGAGCTATCTGCGAACACTGAAGCTTTCTTT. Its protein is CASSLELSANTEAFF.

This chain connects TRBV27 to TRBJ1-2, with D maybe TRBD1 (6 bases). The germline CDR1 and CDR2 sequences are MNHEY and SMNVEV (reference sequence). Deletions cut 6 bases from V and 5 bases from J, with 13 bases between. The CDR3 consists of 13 residues. This CDR3 reads CASSKDRDYGYTF. The CDR3 nucleotides read TGTGCCAGCAGCAAGGACAGAGATTATGGCTACACCTTC.